These 3 T cell receptor beta chains came from one sample sequenced in a study of cytomegalovirus exposure and HLA in healthy donors. This PCR relied on a set of 60 Vbeta primers and 13 Jbeta primers. Sequenced by immunoSEQ multiplex PCR; TCRdb stores in-frame clones only, minus some. The sample's table shows approximately 140,000 clones. Sequences were obtained from PBMCs. The receptor set was obtained from a woman aged 35 to 49 in good health and CMV-seronegative.

V and J are TRBV10-3 and TRBJ2-7; 10 nucleotides agree with TRBD1. This CDR3 comprises 14 residues. Trimming at V came to 4 bases and at J to 2 bases, leaving 2 bases not matched to a gene. Germline CDR1 is ENHRY and CDR2 is SYGVKD. The chain's CDR3 is CAISGTGGAYEQYF. For the CDR3, the DNA is TGTGCCATCAGTGGGACAGGGGGAGCCTACGAGCAGTACTTC.

The CDR3 DNA reads as TGTGCCAGCAGCTTGGGGGGGCCTGGAAACACCATATATTTT. It translates to CASSLGGPGNTIYF. J is TRBJ1-3 and V is TRBV7-2, with D perhaps matching TRBD1 (6 bases). Germline V gene data show CDR1 as SGHTA and CDR2 as FQGNSA. Trimming removed 3 bases from V and 2 bases from J, with 8 bases in between. The CDR3 totals 14 residues.

With respect to this clone: An end of the junction differs from the germline gene, which may be a read error. V and J are TRBV28 and TRBJ2-7, with TRBD2 matching 8 bases. Germline V gene data show CDR1 as MDHEN and CDR2 as SYDVKM. CDR3 length: 12 residues. The CDR3 DNA is TGTGCCAGCAGCGGGGTAGCGGGGAATTGGGGATTC. Translating gives CASSGVAGNWGF. The full variable domain, completed using reference TRBV28 and TRBJ2-7, is DVKVTQSSRYLVKRTGEKVFLECVQDMDHENMFWYRQDPGLGLRLIYFSYDVKMKEKGDIPEGYSVSREKKERFSLILESASTNQTSMYLCASSGVAGNWGFGPGTRLTVT.